This TCR beta chain was obtained from a study of OX40 agonist ivuxolimab in advanced cancers. Study-wide context: Patients assigned to dose escalation were diagnosed with hepatocellular carcinoma, melanoma, renal cell or head and neck cancer. The study, taken as a whole, reports: At 0.1 to 3.0 mg/kg, CD4+ and CD8+ blood T cells expanded clonally by week 6. The average count of expanded clones was higher among CD8+ T cells than among CD4+.

With regard to this clone: As yet, its antigen is unknown.

Trimming cost V 3 bases and J 2 bases; bases outside gene matches: 1. This CDR3 comprises 13 residues. From germline, CDR1 is SEHNR and CDR2 FQNEAQ (reference sequence). Sequencing was performed with immunoSEQ multiplex PCR; in TCRdb, only in-frame clones are kept and a portion is missing. The sample has 50,000 or so clones; 75% to 90% are singletons. Sequencing was performed on CD4+ or CD8+ T cells sorted from blood, taken in a trial of the OX40 agonist ivuxolimab. The chain couples TRBV7-9 to TRBJ2-7, with TRBD1 identical over 7 bases. This sequence was found in an adult with an advanced solid tumor such as melanoma, head and neck, liver or kidney cancer. As DNA, the CDR3 is TGTGCCAGCAGCTTCGGACAGGCCTACGAGCAGTACTTC. Amino acid sequence: CASSFGQAYEQYF.